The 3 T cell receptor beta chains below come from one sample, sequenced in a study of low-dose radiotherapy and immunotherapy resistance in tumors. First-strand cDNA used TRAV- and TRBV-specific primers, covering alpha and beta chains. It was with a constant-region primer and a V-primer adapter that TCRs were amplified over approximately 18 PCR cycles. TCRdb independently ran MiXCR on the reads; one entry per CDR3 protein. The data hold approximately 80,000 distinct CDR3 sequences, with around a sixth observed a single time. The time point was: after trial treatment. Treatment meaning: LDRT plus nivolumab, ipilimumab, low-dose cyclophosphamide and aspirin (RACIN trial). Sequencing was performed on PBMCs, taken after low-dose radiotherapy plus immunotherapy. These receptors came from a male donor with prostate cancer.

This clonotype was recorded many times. Written as DNA, the CDR3 is TGTGCCAGTAGTACGTACAACAGGGATGGGGACACTGAAGCTTTCTTT. It specifies CASSTYNRDGDTEAFF. V is TRBV19 and J is TRBJ1-1, with D possibly being TRBD1 (6 bases). This CDR3 spans 16 amino acids. V dropped 4 bases and J dropped 3 bases, with 18 bases sitting between them. The germline V gene has CDR1 LNHDA and CDR2 SQIVND (reference sequence).

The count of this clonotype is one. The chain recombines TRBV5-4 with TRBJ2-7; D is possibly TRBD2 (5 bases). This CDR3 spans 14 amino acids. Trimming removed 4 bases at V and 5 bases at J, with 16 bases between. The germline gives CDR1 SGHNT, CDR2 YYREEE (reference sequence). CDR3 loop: CASSIGGSWNEQYF. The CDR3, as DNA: TGTGCCAGCAGCATTGGAGGTAGCTGGAACGAGCAGTACTTC.

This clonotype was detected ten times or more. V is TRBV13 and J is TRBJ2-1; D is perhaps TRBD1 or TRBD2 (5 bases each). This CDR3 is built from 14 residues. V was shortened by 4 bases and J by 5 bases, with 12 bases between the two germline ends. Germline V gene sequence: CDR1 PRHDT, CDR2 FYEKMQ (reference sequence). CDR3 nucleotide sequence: TGTGCCAGCAGCTACCGGGACGGTAACAATGAGCAGTTCTTC. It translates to CASSYRDGNNEQFF.